This paragraph reports one TCR beta chain. The CDR3 is 14 amino acids. Per the germline V gene, CDR1 is SNHLY and CDR2 is FYNNEI. V lost 3 bases and J 0 bases, leaving 6 bases between the germline ends. Profiling relied on immunoSEQ multiplex PCR, and the TCRdb table lists in-frame clones only, not all of them. The data contain hundreds of thousands of clones, around four fifths of them seen just once; the ten biggest clones take up 7.5% to 9%. This record comes from a study of blood T cell repertoires in COVID-19. Sequenced sample: peripheral blood. V usage is TRBV2 and J usage is TRBJ1-5; unclear D gene. The origin of this receptor is a woman between 45 and 60 years old with acute or convalescent COVID-19. The CDR3 here is CASSDTTSNQPQHF. The CDR3 nucleotides are TGTGCCAGCAGTGACACTACTAGCAATCAGCCCCAGCATTTT.